The clone carrying this T cell receptor beta chain came up a few times. Sample treatment: about 20 received Ad26.COV2.S at low or high dose, single or two shots; five or six received placebo; per-sample allocation not given. Sampling was performed 63 days after the first vaccine or placebo injection. An Ad26 vector was used to express Wuhan-strain SARS-CoV-2 spike as the vaccine. The entry originates in a study of Ad26.COV2.S vaccination and SARS-CoV-2 variants. Across the whole study: Ad26.COV2.S shots went into the muscle once or twice, 56 days apart.

The V gene end was trimmed by 4 bases and the J gene end by 0 bases; junction bases not matched to a gene: 2. The CDR3 spans 15 residues. The germline CDR1 and CDR2 sequences are KGHSH and LQKENI. Sequencing was performed with immunoSEQ multiplex PCR; in TCRdb, only in-frame clones are kept and a portion is missing. The sample consists of about 320,000 clones, 86% of them appearing once. The V gene is TRBV18, the J gene TRBJ2-2; the match to TRBD1 covers 7 bases. This sequence originates from a person aged 18-60 years who received the Ad26.COV2.S COVID-19 vaccine or a placebo. Sequences were derived from peripheral blood, sampled in a trial of Ad26.COV2.S vaccine versus placebo. The CDR3 here is CASSRQGTNTGELFF. As DNA, the CDR3 is TGTGCCAGCTCACGACAGGGCACGAACACCGGGGAGCTGTTTTTT.